The following is a T cell receptor (beta chain) sequence with its context. In germline, CDR1 is MDHEN, CDR2 SYDVKM. The CDR3 covers 13 residues. The ends were cut back, 1 base at V and 10 bases at J, with 11 bases in the middle. This sample stems from a study of shared clonotypes between healthy human individuals. Donors included only healthy HIV-negative adults lacking recent acute infections or vaccinations. All of the donors resided in Nashville, Tennessee, and each was a Caucasian adult. Every subset had its genomic DNA shared out evenly among several immunoSEQ plates. Around 300 ng DNA, roughly 28,000 T cell genomes, went into unsorted PBMC replicate PCRs. Clones were sequenced by immunoSEQ multiplex PCR, and TCRdb holds only the in-frame ones, with some missing. The profile shows around 450,000 clones, 75% to 85% of them singletons.

The V and J genes are TRBV28 and TRBJ2-1; D gene ambiguous. The sequence was collected from a woman between 40 and 50 years old in good health. Some clones in this sample may be carry-over from other donors' samples. The sequenced sample was PBMCs. CDR3 coding DNA: TGTGCCAGCAGTTTATTTGGGTCCGGGGAGCAGTTCTTC. It is translated as CASSLFGSGEQFF.